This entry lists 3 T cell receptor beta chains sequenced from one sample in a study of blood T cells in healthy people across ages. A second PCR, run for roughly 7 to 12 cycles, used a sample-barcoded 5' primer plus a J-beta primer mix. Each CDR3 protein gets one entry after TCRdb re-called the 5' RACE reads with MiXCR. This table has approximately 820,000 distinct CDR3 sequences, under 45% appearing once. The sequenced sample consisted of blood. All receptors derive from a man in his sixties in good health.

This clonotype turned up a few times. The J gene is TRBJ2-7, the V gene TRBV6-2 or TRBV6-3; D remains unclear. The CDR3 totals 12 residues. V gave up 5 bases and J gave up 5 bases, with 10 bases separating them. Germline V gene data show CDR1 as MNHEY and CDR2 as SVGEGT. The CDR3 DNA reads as TGTGCCAGCAGTGAGATGTGGGACGAGCAGTACTTC. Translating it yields CASSEMWDEQYF.

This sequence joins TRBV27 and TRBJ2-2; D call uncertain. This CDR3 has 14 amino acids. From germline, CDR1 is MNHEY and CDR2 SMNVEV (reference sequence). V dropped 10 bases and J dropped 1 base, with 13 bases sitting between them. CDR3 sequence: CATAPNGNTGELFF. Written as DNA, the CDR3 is TGTGCCACAGCCCCTAACGGGAACACCGGGGAGCTGTTTTTT.

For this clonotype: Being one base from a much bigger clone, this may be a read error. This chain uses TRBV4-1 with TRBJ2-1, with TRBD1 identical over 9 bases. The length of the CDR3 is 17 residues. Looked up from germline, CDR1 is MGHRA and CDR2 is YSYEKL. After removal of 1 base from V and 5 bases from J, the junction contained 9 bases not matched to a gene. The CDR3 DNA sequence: TGCGCCAGCAGCCAAGGATCCGTGGGACAGGGTCACAATGAGCAGTTCTTC. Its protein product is CASSQGSVGQGHNEQFF.